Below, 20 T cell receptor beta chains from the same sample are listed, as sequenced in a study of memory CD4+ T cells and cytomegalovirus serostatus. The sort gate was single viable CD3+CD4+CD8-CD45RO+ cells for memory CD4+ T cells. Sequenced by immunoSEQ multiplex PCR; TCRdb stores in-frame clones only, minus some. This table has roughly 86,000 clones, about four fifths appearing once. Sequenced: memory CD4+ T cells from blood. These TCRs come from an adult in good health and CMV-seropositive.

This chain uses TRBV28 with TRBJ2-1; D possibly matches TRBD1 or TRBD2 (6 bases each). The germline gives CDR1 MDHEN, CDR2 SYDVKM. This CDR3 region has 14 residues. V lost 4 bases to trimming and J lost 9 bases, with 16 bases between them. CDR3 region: CASSSIRGAGEQFF. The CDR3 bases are TGTGCCAGCAGTTCCATAAGGGGGGCAGGTGAGCAGTTCTTC.

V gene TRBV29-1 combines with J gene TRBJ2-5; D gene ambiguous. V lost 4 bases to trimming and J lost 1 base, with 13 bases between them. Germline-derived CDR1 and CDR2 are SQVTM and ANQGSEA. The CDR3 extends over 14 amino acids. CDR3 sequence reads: CSVGRGESQETQYF. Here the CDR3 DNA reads TGCAGCGTTGGGCGTGGGGAATCCCAAGAGACCCAGTACTTC.

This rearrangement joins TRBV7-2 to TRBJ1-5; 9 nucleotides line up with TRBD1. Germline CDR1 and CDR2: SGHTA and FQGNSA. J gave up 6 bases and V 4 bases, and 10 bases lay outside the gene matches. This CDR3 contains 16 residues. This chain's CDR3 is CASSSTGGSMRQPQHF. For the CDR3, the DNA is TGTGCCAGCAGCTCGACAGGGGGAAGTATGCGTCAGCCCCAGCATTTT.

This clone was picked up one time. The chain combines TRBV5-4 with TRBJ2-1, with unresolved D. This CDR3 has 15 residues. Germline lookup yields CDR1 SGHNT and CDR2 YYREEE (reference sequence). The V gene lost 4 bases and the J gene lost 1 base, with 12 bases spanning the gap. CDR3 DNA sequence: TGTGCCAGCAGCCTGGTCGTGGCTTCCTACAATGAGCAGTTCTTC. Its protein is CASSLVVASYNEQFF.

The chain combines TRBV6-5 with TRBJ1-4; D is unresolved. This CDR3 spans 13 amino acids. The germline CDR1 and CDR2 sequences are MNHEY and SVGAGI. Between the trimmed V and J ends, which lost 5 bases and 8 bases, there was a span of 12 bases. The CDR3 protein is CASSDTGSEKLFF. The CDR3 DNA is TGTGCCAGCAGTGACACGGGGAGCGAAAAACTGTTTTTT.

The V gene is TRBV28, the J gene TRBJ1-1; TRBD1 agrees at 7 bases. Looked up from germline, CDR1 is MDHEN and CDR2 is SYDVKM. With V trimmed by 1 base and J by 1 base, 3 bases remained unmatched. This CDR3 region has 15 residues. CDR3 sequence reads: CASSLLGTENTEAFF. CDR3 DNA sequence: TGTGCCAGCAGTTTATTAGGGACAGAGAACACTGAAGCTTTCTTT.

The CDR3 sequence is CATGRGLSSYEQYF. CDR3 nucleotide sequence: TGTGCCACCGGGCGGGGGTTAAGCTCCTACGAGCAGTACTTC. The V gene is TRBV19, the J gene TRBJ2-7; 7 bases match TRBD2. The CDR3 length is 14 residues. V lost 10 bases to trimming and J lost 0 bases; unmatched junction nucleotides: 9. Germline assignment: CDR1 LNHDA and CDR2 SQIVND (reference sequence).

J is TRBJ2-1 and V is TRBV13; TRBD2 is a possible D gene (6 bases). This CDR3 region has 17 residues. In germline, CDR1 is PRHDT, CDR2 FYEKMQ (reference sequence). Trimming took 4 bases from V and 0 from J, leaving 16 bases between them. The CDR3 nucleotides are TGTGCCAGCAGCTCCACGGGCCTAGCGCGCTCCTACAATGAGCAGTTCTTC. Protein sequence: CASSSTGLARSYNEQFF.

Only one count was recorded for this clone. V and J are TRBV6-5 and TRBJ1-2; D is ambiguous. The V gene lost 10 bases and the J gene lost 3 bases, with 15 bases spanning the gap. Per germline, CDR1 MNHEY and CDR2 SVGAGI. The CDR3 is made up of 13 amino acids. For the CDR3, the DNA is TGTGCCACGCAGGTGGGAAGGGACTATGGCTACACCTTC. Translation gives CATQVGRDYGYTF.

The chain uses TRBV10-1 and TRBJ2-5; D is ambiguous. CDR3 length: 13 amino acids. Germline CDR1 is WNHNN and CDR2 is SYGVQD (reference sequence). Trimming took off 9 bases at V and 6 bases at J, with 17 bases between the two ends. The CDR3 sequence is CASPPYLRQTQYF. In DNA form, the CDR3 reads TGCGCCAGTCCCCCCTACTTAAGACAGACCCAGTACTTC.

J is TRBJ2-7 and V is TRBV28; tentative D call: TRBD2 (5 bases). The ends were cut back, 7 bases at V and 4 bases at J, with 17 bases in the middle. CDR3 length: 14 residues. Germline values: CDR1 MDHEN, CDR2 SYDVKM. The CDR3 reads CASTPSSGEYEQYF. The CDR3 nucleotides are TGTGCCAGCACCCCATCGAGTGGGGAGTACGAGCAGTACTTC.

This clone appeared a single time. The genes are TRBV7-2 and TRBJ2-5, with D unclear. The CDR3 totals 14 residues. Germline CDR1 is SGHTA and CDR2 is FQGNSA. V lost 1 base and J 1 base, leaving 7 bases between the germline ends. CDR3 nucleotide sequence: TGTGCCAGCAGCTTAGTAACGACCCAAGAGACCCAGTACTTC. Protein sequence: CASSLVTTQETQYF.

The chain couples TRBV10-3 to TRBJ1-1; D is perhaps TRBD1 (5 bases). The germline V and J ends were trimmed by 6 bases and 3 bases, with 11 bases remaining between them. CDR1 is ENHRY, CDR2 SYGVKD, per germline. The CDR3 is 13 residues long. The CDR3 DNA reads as TGTGCCATCAGGGTGTCAGGGTACACTGAAGCTTTCTTT. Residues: CAIRVSGYTEAFF.

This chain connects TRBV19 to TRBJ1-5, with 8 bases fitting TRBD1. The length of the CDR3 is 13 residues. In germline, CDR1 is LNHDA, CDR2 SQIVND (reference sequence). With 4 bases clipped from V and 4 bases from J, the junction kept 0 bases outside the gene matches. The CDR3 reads CASSRQGNQPQHF. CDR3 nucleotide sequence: TGTGCCAGTAGTAGACAGGGGAATCAGCCCCAGCATTTT.

In nucleotides, the CDR3 is TGTGCCAGCAGCCTGGGACGGACAAGCTCCTACGAGCAGTACTTC. Translation: CASSLGRTSSYEQYF. The chain links TRBV7-2 to TRBJ2-7; D might be TRBD1 or TRBD2, each matching 5 bases. This CDR3 is built from 15 residues. The germline CDR1 and CDR2 sequences are SGHTA and FQGNSA. Between the trimmed V and J ends, which lost 5 bases and 0 bases, there was a span of 14 bases.

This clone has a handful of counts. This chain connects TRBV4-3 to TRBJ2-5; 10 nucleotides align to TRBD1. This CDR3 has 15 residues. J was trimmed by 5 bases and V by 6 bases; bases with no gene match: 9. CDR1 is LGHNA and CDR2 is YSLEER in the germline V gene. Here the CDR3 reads CASSQKTGGGETQYF. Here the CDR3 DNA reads TGCGCCAGCAGTCAAAAGACAGGGGGCGGGGAGACCCAGTACTTC.

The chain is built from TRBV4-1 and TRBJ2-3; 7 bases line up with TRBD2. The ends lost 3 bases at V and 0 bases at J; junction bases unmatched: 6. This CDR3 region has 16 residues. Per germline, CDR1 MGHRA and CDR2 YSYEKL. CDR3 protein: CASSQGGTRSTDTQYF. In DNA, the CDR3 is TGCGCCAGCAGCCAGGGGGGGACGCGAAGCACAGATACGCAGTATTTT.

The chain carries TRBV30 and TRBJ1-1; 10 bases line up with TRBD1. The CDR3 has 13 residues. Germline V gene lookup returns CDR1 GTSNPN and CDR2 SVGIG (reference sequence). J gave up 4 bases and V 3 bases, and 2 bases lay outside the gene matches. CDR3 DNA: TGTGCCTGGAGGAGGACAGGGGGCACTGAAGCTTTCTTT. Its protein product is CAWRRTGGTEAFF.

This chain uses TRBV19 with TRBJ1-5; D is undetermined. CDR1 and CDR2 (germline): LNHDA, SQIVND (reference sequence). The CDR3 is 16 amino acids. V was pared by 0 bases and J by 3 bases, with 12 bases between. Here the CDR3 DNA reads TGTGCCAGTAGTATAGAGAGGCAGGTGTTCAATCAGCCCCAGCATTTT. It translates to CASSIERQVFNQPQHF.

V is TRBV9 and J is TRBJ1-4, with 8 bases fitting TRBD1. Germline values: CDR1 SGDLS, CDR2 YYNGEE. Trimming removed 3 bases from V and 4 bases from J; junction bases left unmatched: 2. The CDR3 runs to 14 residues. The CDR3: CASSATGDNEKLFF. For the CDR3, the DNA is TGTGCCAGCAGCGCGACAGGGGATAATGAAAAACTGTTTTTT. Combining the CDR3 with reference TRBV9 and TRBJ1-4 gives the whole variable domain DSGVTQTPKHLITATGQRVTLRCSPRSGDLSVYWYQQSLDQGLQFLIQYYNGEERAKGNILERFSAQQFPDLHSELNLSSLELGDSALYFCASSATGDNEKLFFGSGTQLSVL.